This record covers a single T cell receptor beta chain. Its antigen is still unknown. The sample comes from a study of T cells in localized non-small cell lung cancer. Study-level findings and limits: Tumor showed lower T cell clonality than uninvolved adjacent lung, where it was highest. Investigators sequenced only a single tumor region, leaving heterogeneity possible.

Some clones are missing from TCRdb's copy, which holds only in-frame ones; the method was immunoSEQ multiplex PCR. The sample consists of about 21,000 clones, 88% of them appearing once. In germline, CDR1 is SGHTA, CDR2 FQGTGA. CDR3 length equals 12 residues. V lost 2 bases and J 1 base, leaving 1 base between the germline ends. The sequence was obtained from a male donor older than 55 with stage II lung adenocarcinoma. The chain recombines TRBV7-3 with TRBJ2-3; D gene ambiguous. Material: peripheral blood mononuclear cells, obtained before any cancer treatment. CDR3 DNA: TGTGCCAGCAGCTTAGGCACAGATACGCAGTATTTT. Its translation is CASSLGTDTQYF.